This TCR beta chain derives from a study of technical replicates of blood from a few donors. This CDR3 contains 15 residues. The germline gives CDR1 SGHTA, CDR2 FQGTGA. Unmatched junction bases numbered 5, after V lost 2 bases and J lost 6 bases. The data were produced by immunoSEQ multiplex PCR, yet TCRdb's version contains in-frame clones alone and is incomplete. Of tens of thousands of clones in the sample, 95% to 98% were seen once. The V call is TRBV7-3, the J call TRBJ2-3, with 10 positions matching TRBD2. This TCR came from a human donor in good health. The sequenced sample consisted of T cells isolated from PBMCs. The CDR3 region has the DNA TGTGCCAGCAGCTTAGCTAGCGGGGGAGCGGATACGCAGTATTTT. Translated: CASSLASGGADTQYF.